This is a list of T cell receptor beta chains from one sample in a study of T cells expressing NK-cell markers. TCRdb re-analyzed the 5' RACE reads; it lists each CDR3 protein once, without DNA. The sample includes about 440,000 distinct CDR3 sequences. Sequences were obtained from blood T cells: a sorted CD56 or NKG2C T cell subset, CD4+ or CD8+ T cells, or bulk PBMC T cells (not recorded which). These TCRs come from a woman aged 18 to 69 in good health. CDR3s include the opening cysteine and the closing phenylalanine or tryptophan. Fields, in order: J gene, V gene, CDR3 protein.

TRBJ2-5 | TRBV19 | CASTQGLAGETQYF
TRBJ2-1 | TRBV12-3/TRBV12-4 | CASSFPGTGDNEQFF
TRBJ2-1 | TRBV20-1 | CSARGTKSFYYNEQFF
TRBJ1-2 | TRBV5-1 | CASSPGQTNGYTF
TRBJ2-7 | TRBV7-8 | CASSFFGTDIYEQYF
TRBJ2-6 | TRBV6-6 | CASSYSRANVLTF
TRBJ1-6 | TRBV20-1 | CSAYHLGGGDSPLHF
TRBJ1-3 | TRBV4-3 | CASSQEETSGLSSGNTIYF
TRBJ2-1 | TRBV12-3/TRBV12-4 | CASNPGTSGRNEQFF
TRBJ1-2 | TRBV6-2/TRBV6-3 | CASRVPGNYGYTF
TRBJ2-1 | TRBV6-1 | CASSVKAGDYNEQFF
TRBJ1-1 | TRBV7-2 | CASSKPQGARTEAFF
TRBJ1-4 | TRBV4-2 | CASSRGGGLFF
TRBJ2-2 | TRBV25-1 | CASSASTGELFF
TRBJ2-7 | TRBV4-3 | CASSQDRPISYEQYF
TRBJ2-7 | TRBV27 | CASSLGPLDEQYF
TRBJ1-1 | TRBV29-1 | CSVVAGLNTEAFF
TRBJ2-5 | TRBV12-3/TRBV12-4 | CASSPRVVGTQYF
TRBJ2-7 | TRBV5-1 | CASSLRGDRVAYEQYF
TRBJ2-3 | TRBV4-3 | CASSPGSGTDTQYF
TRBJ1-2 | TRBV3-1 | CASSQTDLPFF
TRBJ2-1 | TRBV5-4 | CASSHITGGSYNEQFF
TRBJ1-4 | TRBV7-9 | CASSPKTRGKLFF
TRBJ2-2 | TRBV6-5 | CASSYISGAAGELFF
TRBJ1-5 | TRBV27 | CASSWAGNQPQHF
TRBJ2-3 | TRBV6-2/TRBV6-3 | CASSYSSGDTDTQYF